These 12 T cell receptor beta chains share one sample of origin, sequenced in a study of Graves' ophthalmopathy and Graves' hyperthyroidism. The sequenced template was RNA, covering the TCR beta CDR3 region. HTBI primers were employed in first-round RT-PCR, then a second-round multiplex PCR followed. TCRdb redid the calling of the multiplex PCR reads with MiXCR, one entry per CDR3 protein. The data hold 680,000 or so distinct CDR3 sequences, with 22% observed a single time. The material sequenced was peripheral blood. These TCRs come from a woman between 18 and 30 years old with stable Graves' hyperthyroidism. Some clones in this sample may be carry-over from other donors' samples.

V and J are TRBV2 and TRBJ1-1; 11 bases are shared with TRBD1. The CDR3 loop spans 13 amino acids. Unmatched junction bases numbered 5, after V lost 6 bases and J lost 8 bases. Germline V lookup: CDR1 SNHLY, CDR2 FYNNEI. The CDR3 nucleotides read TGTGCCAGCAGGGGACAGGGGGAACGAGAAGCTTTCTTT. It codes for CASRGQGEREAFF.

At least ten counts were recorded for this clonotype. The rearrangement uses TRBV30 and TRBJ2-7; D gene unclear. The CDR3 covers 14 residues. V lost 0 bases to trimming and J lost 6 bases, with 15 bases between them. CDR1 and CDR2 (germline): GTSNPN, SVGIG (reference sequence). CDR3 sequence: CAWSVSGSTGEQYF. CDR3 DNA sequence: TGTGCCTGGAGTGTATCGGGCAGTACGGGCGAGCAGTACTTC.

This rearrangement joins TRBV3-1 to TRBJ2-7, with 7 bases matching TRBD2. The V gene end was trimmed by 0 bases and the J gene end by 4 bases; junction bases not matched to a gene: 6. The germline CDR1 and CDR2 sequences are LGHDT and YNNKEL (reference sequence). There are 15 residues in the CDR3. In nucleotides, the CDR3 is TGTGCCAGCAGCCAAGAGGGGCTAGCGGAATACGAGCAGTACTTC. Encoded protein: CASSQEGLAEYEQYF.

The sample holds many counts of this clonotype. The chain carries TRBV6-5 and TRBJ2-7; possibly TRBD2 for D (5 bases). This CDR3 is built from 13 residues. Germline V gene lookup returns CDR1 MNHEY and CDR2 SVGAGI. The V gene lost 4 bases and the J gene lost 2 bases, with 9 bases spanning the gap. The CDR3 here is CASSFGLAYEQYF. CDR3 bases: TGTGCCAGCAGTTTTGGACTGGCCTACGAGCAGTACTTC.

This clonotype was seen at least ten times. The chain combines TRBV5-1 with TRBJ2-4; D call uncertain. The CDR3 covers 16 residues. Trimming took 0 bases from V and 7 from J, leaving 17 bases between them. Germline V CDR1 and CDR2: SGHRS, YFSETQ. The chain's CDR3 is CASSLEGNMGINIQYF. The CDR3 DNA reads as TGCGCCAGCAGCTTGGAGGGCAACATGGGAATCAACATTCAGTACTTC.

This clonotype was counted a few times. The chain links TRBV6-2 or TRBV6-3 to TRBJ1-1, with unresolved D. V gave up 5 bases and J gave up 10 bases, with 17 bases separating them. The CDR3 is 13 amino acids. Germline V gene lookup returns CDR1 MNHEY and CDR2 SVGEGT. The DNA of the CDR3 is TGTGCCAGCAGTACCCGGGAGGCTTTGGCAGCTTTCTTT. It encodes CASSTREALAAFF.

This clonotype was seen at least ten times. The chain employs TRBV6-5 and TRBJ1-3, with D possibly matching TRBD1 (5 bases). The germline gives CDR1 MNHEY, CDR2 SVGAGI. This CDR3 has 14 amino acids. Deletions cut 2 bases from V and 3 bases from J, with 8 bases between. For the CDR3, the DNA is TGTGCCAGCAGTTACGACAGATATGGAAACACCATATATTTT. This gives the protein CASSYDRYGNTIYF.

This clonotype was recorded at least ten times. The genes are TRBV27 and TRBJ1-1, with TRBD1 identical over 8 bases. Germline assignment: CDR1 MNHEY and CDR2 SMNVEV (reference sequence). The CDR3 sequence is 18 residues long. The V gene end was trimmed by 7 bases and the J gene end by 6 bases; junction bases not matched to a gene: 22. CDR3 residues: CASNLTPPGRGLRAEAFF. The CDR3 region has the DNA TGTGCCAGCAACCTTACTCCACCGGGCAGGGGGCTAAGAGCTGAAGCTTTCTTT.

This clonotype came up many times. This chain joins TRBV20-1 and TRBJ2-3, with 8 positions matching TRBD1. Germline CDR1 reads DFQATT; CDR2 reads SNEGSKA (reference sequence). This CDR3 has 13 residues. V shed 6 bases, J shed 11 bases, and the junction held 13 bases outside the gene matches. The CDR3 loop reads CSAHPGQGVKQYF. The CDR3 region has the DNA TGCAGTGCCCACCCCGGACAGGGCGTAAAGCAGTATTTT.

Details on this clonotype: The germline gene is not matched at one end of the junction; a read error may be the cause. CDR3 nucleotides: TGCAGTGCTCGACGACAGCCTTACTATGGCTACTCCTTC. Amino acids: CSARRQPYYGYSF. J is TRBJ1-2 and V is TRBV20-1, with D possibly TRBD1 on 5 matching bases. The CDR3 sequence is 13 residues long. Germline V gene data show CDR1 as DFQATT and CDR2 as SNEGSKA (reference sequence).

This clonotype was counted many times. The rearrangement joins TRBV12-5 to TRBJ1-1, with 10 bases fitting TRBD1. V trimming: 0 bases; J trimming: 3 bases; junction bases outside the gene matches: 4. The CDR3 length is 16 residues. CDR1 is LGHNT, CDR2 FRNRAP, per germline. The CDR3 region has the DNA TGTGCTAGTGGTTTGGTACTAGGGACAGGGGACACTGAAGCTTTCTTT. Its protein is CASGLVLGTGDTEAFF.

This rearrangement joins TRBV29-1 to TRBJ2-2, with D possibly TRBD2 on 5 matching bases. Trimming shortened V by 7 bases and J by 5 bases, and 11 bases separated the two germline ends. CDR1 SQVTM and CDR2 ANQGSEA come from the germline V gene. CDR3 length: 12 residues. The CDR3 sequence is CSAAWRTGELFF. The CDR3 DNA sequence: TGCAGCGCCGCCTGGAGGACCGGGGAGCTGTTTTTT.